The 28 T cell receptor beta chains below come from one sample, sequenced in a study of cytomegalovirus exposure and HLA in healthy donors. Primers included in the PCR were 60 Vbeta and 13 Jbeta primers. Repertoires were generated with immunoSEQ multiplex PCR, while TCRdb's copy carries only in-frame clones and drops some. The sample holds some 150,000 clones, approximately 80% seen once. The sample was PBMCs. All receptors come from a man aged 25 to 45 in good health and CMV-seropositive.

The chain combines TRBV7-9 with TRBJ2-5, with TRBD2 as a possible D gene (6 bases). The CDR3 runs to 14 residues. The ends were cut back, 5 bases at V and 5 bases at J, with 15 bases in the middle. Germline values: CDR1 SEHNR, CDR2 FQNEAQ (reference sequence). CDR3 residues: CASSLRGRLETQYF. The CDR3 nucleotides are TGTGCCAGCAGCCTCCGAGGGAGGCTGGAGACCCAGTACTTC.

This clone has just one count. The J gene is TRBJ1-3, the V gene TRBV27; unclear D gene. This CDR3 contains 14 residues. Trimming stripped 2 bases from V and 4 bases from J, with 9 bases between. In germline, CDR1 is MNHEY, CDR2 SMNVEV (reference sequence). The CDR3 DNA follows: TGTGCCAGCAGTTTACGGGGTTTCGGAAACACCATATATTTT. Its protein is CASSLRGFGNTIYF.

This chain links TRBV15 with TRBJ2-7; TRBD2 matches 9 bases. The CDR3 contains 16 residues. Germline CDR1 and CDR2: LNHNV and YYDKDF (reference sequence). V shed 1 base and J 0 bases; nucleotides not matched to a gene: 4. CDR3 nucleotides: TGTGCCACCAGCAGAGGGACTAGCGATAGCTCCTACGAGCAGTACTTC. Protein sequence: CATSRGTSDSSYEQYF. Filled out from reference TRBV15 and TRBJ2-7, the complete variable domain reads DAMVIQNPRYQVTQFGKPVTLSCSQTLNHNVMYWYQQKSSQAPKLLFHYYDKDFNNEADTPDNFQSRRPNTSFCFLDIRSPGLGDTAMYLCATSRGTSDSSYEQYFGPGTRLTVT.

The V call is TRBV4-1, the J call TRBJ2-7; 11 nucleotides align to TRBD2. This CDR3 is 15 amino acids long. Germline-derived CDR1 and CDR2 are MGHRA and YSYEKL. The V and J ends lost 3 bases and 3 bases, in that order; junction bases with no gene match: 4. CDR3 region: CASSHTGLADYEQYF. The CDR3 coding sequence is TGCGCCAGCAGCCACACGGGACTAGCGGACTACGAGCAGTACTTC.

The rearrangement joins TRBV6-6 to TRBJ2-1, with 10 bases aligning to TRBD2. V shed 4 bases, J shed 7 bases, and the junction held 10 bases outside the gene matches. Germline values: CDR1 MNHNY, CDR2 SVGAGI (reference sequence). The CDR3 is made up of 16 amino acids. This CDR3 is CASSSIAGLASNEQFF. The DNA of the CDR3 is TGTGCCAGCAGTTCGATTGCGGGACTAGCGAGTAATGAGCAGTTCTTC.

The gene calls are TRBV6-1 and TRBJ1-5; 9 bases align to TRBD1. CDR1 and CDR2 (germline): MNHNS, SASEGT. V dropped 8 bases and J dropped 4; count of bases not matched to a gene: 9. This CDR3 has 15 amino acids. The CDR3 region is CASEGRTGVNQPQHF. The CDR3 DNA reads TGTGCCAGCGAGGGTAGGACAGGGGTTAATCAGCCCCAGCATTTT.

The chain recombines TRBV5-1 with TRBJ2-7; 14 positions match TRBD2. The CDR3 is made up of 17 amino acids. Germline-derived CDR1 and CDR2 are SGHRS and YFSETQ. Trimming at V came to 7 bases and at J to 2 bases, leaving 11 bases not matched to a gene. For the CDR3, the DNA is TGCGCCAGCTCGCCGGGACTAGCGGGAGTCCTGACCTACGAGCAGTACTTC. It specifies CASSPGLAGVLTYEQYF.

V usage is TRBV28 and J usage is TRBJ1-2; the D gene is possibly TRBD1 (5 bases). CDR1 and CDR2 (germline): MDHEN, SYDVKM. The CDR3 extends over 18 amino acids. V lost 5 bases and J 0 bases, leaving 22 bases between the germline ends. CDR3 sequence reads: CASSPEPSVLTANYGYTF. The CDR3 DNA reads TGTGCCAGCAGTCCCGAGCCGTCAGTCCTGACAGCTAACTATGGCTACACCTTC.

This clone was observed a single time. The rearrangement links TRBV5-1 to TRBJ2-1; a weak D match, TRBD2 (6 bases). Trimming removed 0 bases at V and 6 bases at J, with 13 bases between. CDR3 length equals 15 residues. In germline, CDR1 is SGHRS, CDR2 YFSETQ. CDR3 nucleotides: TGCGCCAGCAGCTTGGTGACAGCAGCGGGCAATGAGCAGTTCTTC. As protein: CASSLVTAAGNEQFF.

The CDR3 loop reads CASSLDRVPETQYF. DNA for the CDR3: TGTGCCAGCAGCCTGGACAGGGTCCCTGAGACCCAGTACTTC. The chain is built from TRBV7-2 and TRBJ2-5, with 8 bases that match TRBD1. V trimming: 5 bases; J trimming: 5 bases; junction bases outside the gene matches: 7. CDR3 size: 14 residues. Germline V gives CDR1 SGHTA, CDR2 FQGNSA.

V is TRBV15 and J is TRBJ1-1; D not resolved. Germline V gives CDR1 LNHNV, CDR2 YYDKDF (reference sequence). The germline V and J ends were trimmed by 1 base and 0 bases, with 12 bases remaining between them. This CDR3 is 16 amino acids long. In DNA form, the CDR3 reads TGTGCCACCAGCAGAGGTGCGGTACTCATGAACACTGAAGCTTTCTTT. Amino acids: CATSRGAVLMNTEAFF.

This chain connects TRBV4-3 to TRBJ2-2; D perhaps matches TRBD2 (6 bases). CDR1 is LGHNA, CDR2 YSLEER, per germline. V lost 0 bases to trimming and J lost 4 bases, with 12 bases between them. This CDR3 contains 16 residues. The CDR3 bases are TGCGCCAGCAGCCAAGATCTCGTGGGGGGCACCGGGGAGCTGTTTTTT. Translating it yields CASSQDLVGGTGELFF.

This sequence joins TRBV30 and TRBJ1-5, with 8 nucleotides matching TRBD1. Germline V CDR1 and CDR2: GTSNPN, SVGIG (reference sequence). After removal of 6 bases from V and 4 bases from J, the junction contained 2 bases not matched to a gene. This CDR3 has 12 residues. The CDR3 region is CACQGANQPQHF. The CDR3 nucleotides read TGTGCCTGCCAGGGGGCAAATCAGCCCCAGCATTTT.

The chain recombines TRBV7-9 with TRBJ1-4; TRBD1 might be the D (6 bases). Trimming took off 5 bases at V and 7 bases at J, with 17 bases between the two ends. Germline lookup yields CDR1 SEHNR and CDR2 FQNEAQ (reference sequence). The CDR3 is 15 residues long. DNA of the CDR3: TGTGCCAGCAGCACCCCACAGGGCTACGGTGAAAAACTGTTTTTT. Translating it yields CASSTPQGYGEKLFF.

The rearrangement joins TRBV18 to TRBJ2-7, with D tentatively TRBD1 (6 bases). In germline, CDR1 is KGHSH, CDR2 LQKENI. V lost 2 bases and J lost 0, with 17 bases in between. The CDR3 has 17 amino acids. Here the CDR3 DNA reads TGTGCCAGCTCACCAGTAATACAGGGCGTCGGCTCCTACGAGCAGTACTTC. Translated, it gives CASSPVIQGVGSYEQYF.

The chain couples TRBV28 to TRBJ2-7, with D tentatively TRBD2 (6 bases). This CDR3 spans 14 amino acids. Germline V gene sequence: CDR1 MDHEN, CDR2 SYDVKM. The ends were cut back, 6 bases at V and 2 bases at J, with 14 bases in the middle. CDR3 protein: CASRVRDSPYEQYF. As DNA, the CDR3 is TGTGCCAGCAGGGTCCGGGACTCGCCCTACGAGCAGTACTTC.

Notes on this clone: Other nucleotide sequences from this sample produce the same CDR3. The rearrangement uses TRBV7-2 and TRBJ1-5; 7 positions match TRBD1. This CDR3 is 15 amino acids long. Germline CDR1 reads SGHTA; CDR2 reads FQGNSA. Trimming at V came to 1 base and at J to 3 bases, leaving 3 bases not matched to a gene. The CDR3 DNA sequence: TGTGCCAGCAGCTTAGTGACAGGGTACAATCAGCCCCAGCATTTT. Its translation is CASSLVTGYNQPQHF. Full variable domain (missing parts from reference TRBV7-2 and TRBJ1-5): GAGVSQSPSNKVTEKGKDVELRCDPISGHTALYWYRQSLGQGLEFLIYFQGNSAPDKSGLPSDRFSAERTGGSVSTLTIQRTQQEDSAVYLCASSLVTGYNQPQHFGDGTRLSIL.

This chain connects TRBV27 to TRBJ1-1; a possible D gene is TRBD1 (6 bases). V gave up 3 bases and J gave up 3 bases, with 14 bases separating them. Germline V gene lookup returns CDR1 MNHEY and CDR2 SMNVEV (reference sequence). CDR3 length equals 15 residues. CDR3 region: CASSFWGQGDTEAFF. Written as DNA, the CDR3 is TGTGCCAGCAGTTTCTGGGGGCAAGGGGACACTGAAGCTTTCTTT.

This clone was seen a handful of times. The J gene is TRBJ1-3, the V gene TRBV19, with D possibly being TRBD1 (5 bases). This CDR3 spans 15 amino acids. Germline loops: CDR1 LNHDA, CDR2 SQIVND (reference sequence). V was clipped by 3 bases and J by 3 bases, with 12 bases between them. The CDR3 nucleotides are TGTGCCAGTAGTATCCCCGGCAGGGATGGAAACACCATATATTTT. Translating it yields CASSIPGRDGNTIYF. Based on the CDR3 plus reference TRBV19 and TRBJ1-3, the full variable domain is DGGITQSPKYLFRKEGQNVTLSCEQNLNHDAMYWYRQDPGQGLRLIYYSQIVNDFQKGDIAEGYSVSREKKESFPLTVTSAQKNPTAFYLCASSIPGRDGNTIYFGEGSWLTVV.

The chain uses TRBV28 and TRBJ1-2; D is undetermined. Germline CDR1 reads MDHEN; CDR2 reads SYDVKM. V was trimmed by 7 bases and J by 4 bases, leaving 16 bases between them. This CDR3 is built from 14 residues. CDR3 sequence (DNA): TGTGCCAGCACCCCCGGCGGATCGGCCTATGGCTACACCTTC. It encodes CASTPGGSAYGYTF.

To note about this clone: The sample carries other DNA sequences with the same CDR3. J is TRBJ1-1 and V is TRBV18; no clear D gene. Trimming took 4 bases from V and 4 from J, leaving 19 bases between them. The germline V gene encodes CDR1 KGHSH and CDR2 LQKENI. This CDR3 comprises 16 residues. For the CDR3, the DNA is TGTGCCAGCTCACTCCCCCTTAGGACCGCGGGCACTGAAGCTTTCTTT. It yields the protein CASSLPLRTAGTEAFF.

This clone was detected a few times. This chain joins TRBV6-4 and TRBJ2-3; 8 positions match TRBD2. The CDR3 runs 16 residues. Germline V gene sequence: CDR1 MRHNA, CDR2 SNTAGT. The junction had 3 bases not matched to a gene; V was cut back by 0 bases and J by 1 base. The CDR3, as DNA: TGTGCCAGCAGTGACTCGCCAGCGGGGGGCACAGATACGCAGTATTTT. Translating it yields CASSDSPAGGTDTQYF.

The chain is built from TRBV5-1 and TRBJ2-7, with a possible D match to TRBD1 (7 bases). Trimming took 0 bases from V and 4 from J, leaving 14 bases between them. Germline V gene lookup returns CDR1 SGHRS and CDR2 YFSETQ. There are 15 residues in the CDR3. CDR3 protein: CASSLAGGRGYEQYF. CDR3 nucleotides: TGCGCCAGCAGCTTGGCAGGGGGGCGTGGGTACGAGCAGTACTTC.

This chain connects TRBV6-5 to TRBJ2-3; 9 bases align to TRBD1. The CDR3 totals 15 residues. V gave up 6 bases and J gave up 6 bases; unmatched junction bases: 10. Germline CDR1 MNHEY, CDR2 SVGAGI. CDR3 sequence: CASRSGTGHKDTQYF. The CDR3 DNA reads as TGTGCCAGCAGGTCAGGGACAGGGCATAAGGATACGCAGTATTTT.

V gene TRBV7-2 combines with J gene TRBJ1-4; D call uncertain. Germline values: CDR1 SGHTA, CDR2 FQGNSA. The ends were cut back, 1 base at V and 4 bases at J, with 10 bases in the middle. This CDR3 is 15 amino acids long. CDR3 sequence reads: CASSLVGEINEKLFF. In DNA form, the CDR3 reads TGTGCCAGCAGCTTAGTCGGGGAGATTAATGAAAAACTGTTTTTT.

This clone is a singleton in its sample. This rearrangement joins TRBV6-8 to TRBJ2-5; the D gene is possibly TRBD2 (5 bases). Per germline, CDR1 MNHGY and CDR2 SAAAGT. V was cut by 11 bases and J by 5 bases, with 27 bases left in between. This CDR3 spans 16 amino acids. The CDR3 DNA reads as TGTGCCCCCAGTTACCCGGTGGGCGGGCGGTGGGAGACCCAGTACTTC. Its translation: CAPSYPVGGRWETQYF.

For this clone: Germline is not matched at one junction end, which may reflect a read error. This chain joins TRBV6-1 and TRBJ2-3, with TRBD2 matching 10 bases. This CDR3 is built from 16 residues. CDR1 and CDR2 (germline): MNHNS, SASEGT. The CDR3 nucleotides read TGTGCCAGCAGTGAAGAAGCGGGGGGGCCGACAGATGCGCAGTATTTT. Translation: CASSEEAGGPTDAQYF.

The rearrangement uses TRBV6-5 and TRBJ2-5; 8 bases agree with TRBD1. The V and J ends lost 6 bases and 1 base, in that order; junction bases with no gene match: 7. In germline, CDR1 is MNHEY, CDR2 SVGAGI. The CDR3 loop spans 15 amino acids. The CDR3 protein is CASRNRGLLQETQYF. CDR3 nucleotide sequence: TGTGCCAGCAGAAACAGGGGGTTACTCCAAGAGACCCAGTACTTC.